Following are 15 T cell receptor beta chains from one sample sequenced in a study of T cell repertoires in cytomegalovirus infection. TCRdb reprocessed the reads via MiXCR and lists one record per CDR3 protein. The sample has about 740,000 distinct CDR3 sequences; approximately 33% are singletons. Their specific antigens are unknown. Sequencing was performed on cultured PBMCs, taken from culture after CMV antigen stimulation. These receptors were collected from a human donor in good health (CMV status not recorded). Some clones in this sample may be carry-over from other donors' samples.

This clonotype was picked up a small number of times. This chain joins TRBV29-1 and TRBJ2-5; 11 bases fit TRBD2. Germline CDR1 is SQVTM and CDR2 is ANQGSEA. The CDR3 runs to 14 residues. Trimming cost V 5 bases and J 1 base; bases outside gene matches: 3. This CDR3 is CSVMGLAVQETQYF. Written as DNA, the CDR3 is TGCAGCGTTATGGGACTAGCGGTCCAAGAGACCCAGTACTTC.

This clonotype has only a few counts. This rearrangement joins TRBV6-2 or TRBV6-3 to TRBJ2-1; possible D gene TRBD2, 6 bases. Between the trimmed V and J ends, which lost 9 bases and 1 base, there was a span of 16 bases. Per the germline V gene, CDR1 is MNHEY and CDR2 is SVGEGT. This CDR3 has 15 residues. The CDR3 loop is CARPPAAGSYNEQFF. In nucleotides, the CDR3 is TGTGCCAGACCCCCAGCGGCGGGATCCTACAATGAGCAGTTCTTC.

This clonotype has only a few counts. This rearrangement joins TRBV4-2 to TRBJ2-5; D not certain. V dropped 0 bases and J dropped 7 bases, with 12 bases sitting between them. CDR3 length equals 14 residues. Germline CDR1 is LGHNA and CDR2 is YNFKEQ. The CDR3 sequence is CASSQDKAKRTQYF. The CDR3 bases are TGTGCCAGCAGCCAAGATAAGGCCAAGCGGACCCAGTACTTC.

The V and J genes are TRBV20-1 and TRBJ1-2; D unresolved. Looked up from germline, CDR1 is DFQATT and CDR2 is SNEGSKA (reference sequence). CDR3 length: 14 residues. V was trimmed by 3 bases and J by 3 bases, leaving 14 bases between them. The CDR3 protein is CSASRQASDYGYTF. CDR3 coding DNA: TGCAGTGCTAGTCGGCAGGCCTCAGACTATGGCTACACCTTC.

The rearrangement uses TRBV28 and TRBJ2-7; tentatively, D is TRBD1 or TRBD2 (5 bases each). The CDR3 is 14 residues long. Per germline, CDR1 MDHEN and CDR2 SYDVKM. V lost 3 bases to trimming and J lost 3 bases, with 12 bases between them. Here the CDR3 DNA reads TGTGCCAGCAGTTTTGGGACGCCAGACTACGAGCAGTACTTC. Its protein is CASSFGTPDYEQYF.

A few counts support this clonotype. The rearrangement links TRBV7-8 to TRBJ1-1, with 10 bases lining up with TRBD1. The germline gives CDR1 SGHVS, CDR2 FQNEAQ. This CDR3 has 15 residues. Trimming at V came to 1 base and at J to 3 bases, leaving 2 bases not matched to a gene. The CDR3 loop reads CASSLEGQGYTEAFF. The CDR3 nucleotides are TGTGCCAGCAGCTTAGAGGGACAGGGGTACACTGAAGCTTTCTTT.

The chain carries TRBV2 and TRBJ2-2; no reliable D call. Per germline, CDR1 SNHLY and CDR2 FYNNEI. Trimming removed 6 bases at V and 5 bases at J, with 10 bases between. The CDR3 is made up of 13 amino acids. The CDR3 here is CASSGRITGELFF. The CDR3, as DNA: TGTGCCAGCAGCGGACGGATTACCGGGGAGCTGTTTTTT.

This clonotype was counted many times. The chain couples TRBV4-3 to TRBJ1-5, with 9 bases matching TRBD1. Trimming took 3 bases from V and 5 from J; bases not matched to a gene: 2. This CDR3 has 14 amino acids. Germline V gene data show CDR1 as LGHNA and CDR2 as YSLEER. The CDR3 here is CASSQDRGDQPQHF. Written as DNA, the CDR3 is TGCGCCAGCAGCCAGGACAGGGGAGATCAGCCCCAGCATTTT.

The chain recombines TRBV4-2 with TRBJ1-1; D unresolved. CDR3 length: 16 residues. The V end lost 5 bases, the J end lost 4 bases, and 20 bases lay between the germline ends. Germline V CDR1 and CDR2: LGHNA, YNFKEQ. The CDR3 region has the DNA TGTGCCAGCAGCGTTAGACCTCGCGGAAGCATCACTGAAGCTTTCTTT. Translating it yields CASSVRPRGSITEAFF.

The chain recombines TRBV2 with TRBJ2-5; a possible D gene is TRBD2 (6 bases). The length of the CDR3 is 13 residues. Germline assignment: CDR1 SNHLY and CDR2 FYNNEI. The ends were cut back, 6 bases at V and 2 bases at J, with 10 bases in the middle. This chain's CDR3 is CASRGGTQETQYF. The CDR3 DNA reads TGTGCCAGCAGGGGGGGAACTCAAGAGACCCAGTACTTC.

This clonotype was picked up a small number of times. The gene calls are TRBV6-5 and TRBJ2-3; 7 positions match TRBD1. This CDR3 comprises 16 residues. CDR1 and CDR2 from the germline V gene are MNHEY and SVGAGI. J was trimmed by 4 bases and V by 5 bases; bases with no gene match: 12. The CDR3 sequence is CASSNPRQGFSDTQYF. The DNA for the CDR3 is TGTGCCAGCAGTAACCCCAGACAGGGCTTCTCAGATACGCAGTATTTT.

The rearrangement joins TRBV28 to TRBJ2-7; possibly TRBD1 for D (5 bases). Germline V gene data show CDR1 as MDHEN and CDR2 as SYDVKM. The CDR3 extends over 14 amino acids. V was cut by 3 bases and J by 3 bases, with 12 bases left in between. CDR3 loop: CASSLLGARYEQYF. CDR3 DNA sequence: TGTGCCAGCAGTTTGCTTGGGGCCCGCTACGAGCAGTACTTC.

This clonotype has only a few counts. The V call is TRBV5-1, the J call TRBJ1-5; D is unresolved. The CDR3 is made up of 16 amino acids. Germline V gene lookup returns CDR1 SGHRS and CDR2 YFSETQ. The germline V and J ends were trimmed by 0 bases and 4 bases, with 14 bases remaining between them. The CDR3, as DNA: TGCGCCAGCAGCTTGGACGGGAGGCTAGGGAATCAGCCCCAGCATTTT. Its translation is CASSLDGRLGNQPQHF. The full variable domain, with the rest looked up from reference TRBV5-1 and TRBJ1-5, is KAGVTQTPRYLIKTRGQQVTLSCSPISGHRSVSWYQQTPGQGLQFLFEYFSETQRNKGNFPGRFSGRQFSNSRSEMNVSTLELGDSALYLCASSLDGRLGNQPQHFGDGTRLSIL.

The CDR3 spells CASYRQGYGQPQHF. The CDR3 bases are TGTGCCAGCTACAGACAGGGCTATGGTCAGCCCCAGCATTTT. The V call is TRBV6-1, the J call TRBJ1-5; 7 positions agree with TRBD1. The germline CDR1 and CDR2 sequences are MNHNS and SASEGT. CDR3 length: 14 amino acids. After removal of 8 bases from V and 6 bases from J, the junction contained 10 bases not matched to a gene.

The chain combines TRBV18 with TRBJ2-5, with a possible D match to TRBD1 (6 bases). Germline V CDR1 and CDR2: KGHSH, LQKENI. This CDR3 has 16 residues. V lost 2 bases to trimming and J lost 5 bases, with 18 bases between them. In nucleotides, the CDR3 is TGTGCCAGCTCACCAAAGTATGCAGGGGAGAGGGAGACCCAGTACTTC. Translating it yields CASSPKYAGERETQYF.